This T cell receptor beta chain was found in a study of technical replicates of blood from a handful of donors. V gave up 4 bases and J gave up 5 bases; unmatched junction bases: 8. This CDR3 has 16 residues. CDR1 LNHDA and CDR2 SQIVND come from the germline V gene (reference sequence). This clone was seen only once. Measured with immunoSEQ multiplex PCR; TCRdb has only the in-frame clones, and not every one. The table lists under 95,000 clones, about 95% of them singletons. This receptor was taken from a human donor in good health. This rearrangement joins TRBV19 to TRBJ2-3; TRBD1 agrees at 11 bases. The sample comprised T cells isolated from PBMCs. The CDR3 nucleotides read TGTGCCAGTAGTACACCGGACAGGGGGCAGAAAGATACGCAGTATTTT. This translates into CASSTPDRGQKDTQYF.